The sequence of this T cell receptor beta chain was determined in a study of cytomegalovirus exposure and HLA in healthy donors. As regards this clone: Its antigen is not known. This sample also contains other DNA sequences that code for the same CDR3.

The study, taken as a whole, reports: A highly shared variant cluster was judged a likely technical artifact. High sensitivity and specificity were reportedly achieved when the classifier diagnosed cytomegalovirus status. Most of the CMV-associated TCR beta chains (in a later analysis) appeared to be HLA-restricted. For TCR beta chains, V- and J-gene trimming was later linked to a missense DCLRE1C variant.

Primers included in the PCR were 60 Vbeta and 13 Jbeta primers. TCRdb keeps only in-frame clones here, not all; method: immunoSEQ multiplex PCR. The repertoire holds over 150,000 clones, with 80% to 85% as singletons. With V trimmed by 3 bases and J by 5 bases, 2 bases remained unmatched. The CDR3 is 12 amino acids. CDR1 and CDR2 (germline): GTSNPN, SVGIG (reference sequence). The rearrangement joins TRBV30 to TRBJ1-2; TRBD1 agrees at 8 bases. Sequencing used PBMCs. The clonotype was recovered from a girl under 10 years old in good health and CMV-seropositive. CDR3 amino acids: CAWSRTGYGYTF. CDR3 bases: TGTGCCTGGAGCAGGACAGGGTATGGCTACACCTTC.